These T cell receptor beta chains were read from a single sample in a study of T cell responses to AZD1222 COVID-19 vaccine. This table comes from immunoSEQ multiplex PCR, and its TCRdb copy is limited to in-frame clones, with some not included. The sample records roughly 70,000 clones, around 90% being singletons. The sequenced sample was peripheral blood, obtained 28 days after the second dose of the MenACWY control vaccine. The receptor source for this set is an adult who received the MenACWY meningococcal vaccine as a control. CDR3s include the opening cysteine and the closing phenylalanine or tryptophan. The D gene is left open where the match is weak. Size tells how often a clone was seen (once, few, many) or the class of an expanded clone, and some rows leave it out.

j_call: TRBJ2-7
v_call: TRBV4-1
clone_size: -
d_call: -
cdr3_aa: CASSPMLDGGHSGEQYF
cdr3_nt: TGCGCCAGCAGCCCAATGTTGGACGGGGGGCATTCAGGCGAGCAGTACTTC

j_call: TRBJ2-2
v_call: TRBV11-2
clone_size: -
d_call: TRBD2
cdr3_aa: CASTTLATSGRAVGELFF
cdr3_nt: TGTGCCAGCACGACCCTCGCAACTAGCGGGAGGGCCGTCGGGGAGCTGTTTTTT

j_call: TRBJ2-7
v_call: TRBV5-4
clone_size: -
d_call: TRBD2
cdr3_aa: CASSFTSGRYEQYF
cdr3_nt: TGTGCCAGCAGCTTCACTAGCGGAAGGTACGAGCAGTACTTC

j_call: TRBJ1-2
v_call: TRBV28
clone_size: -
d_call: -
cdr3_aa: CASSLRENYGYTF
cdr3_nt: TGTGCCAGCAGTTTAAGGGAGAACTATGGCTACACCTTC

j_call: TRBJ2-2
v_call: TRBV5-1
clone_size: -
d_call: TRBD2
cdr3_aa: CASLSGLANTGELFF
cdr3_nt: TGCGCCAGTCTTTCGGGACTAGCTAACACCGGGGAGCTGTTTTTT

j_call: TRBJ2-5
v_call: TRBV5-1
clone_size: -
d_call: TRBD2
cdr3_aa: CATAGVGGETQYF
cdr3_nt: TGCGCCACCGCGGGAGTGGGGGGGGAGACCCAGTACTTC

j_call: TRBJ1-1
v_call: TRBV6-5
clone_size: -
d_call: -
cdr3_aa: CASTRSSAGYTEAFF
cdr3_nt: TGTGCCAGCACGCGAAGCAGTGCCGGGTACACTGAAGCTTTCTTT

j_call: TRBJ2-1
v_call: TRBV5-4
clone_size: -
d_call: TRBD2
cdr3_aa: CASNYPGGSGREYNEQFF
cdr3_nt: TGTGCCAGCAACTACCCCGGGGGTAGCGGGAGGGAGTACAATGAGCAGTTCTTC

j_call: TRBJ1-1
v_call: TRBV28
clone_size: -
d_call: TRBD1
cdr3_aa: CASSLNRDREEAFF
cdr3_nt: TGTGCCAGCAGTTTAAACCGGGACAGGGAGGAGGCTTTCTTT

j_call: TRBJ1-2
v_call: TRBV11-2
clone_size: -
d_call: -
cdr3_aa: CASSLEGRVGYTF
cdr3_nt: TGTGCCAGCAGCTTGGAGGGGCGGGTTGGCTACACCTTC

j_call: TRBJ2-2
v_call: TRBV14
clone_size: -
d_call: TRBD1
cdr3_aa: CASSHRQGAPGELFF
cdr3_nt: TGTGCCAGCAGCCATCGACAGGGGGCTCCGGGGGAGCTGTTTTTT

j_call: TRBJ2-3
v_call: TRBV5-1
clone_size: -
d_call: -
cdr3_aa: CASSSQDPTDTQYF
cdr3_nt: TGCGCCAGCAGCTCCCAGGACCCCACAGATACGCAGTATTTT

j_call: TRBJ2-3
v_call: TRBV5-5
clone_size: -
d_call: -
cdr3_aa: CASSSRVGGQDTQYF
cdr3_nt: TGTGCCAGCAGCTCCCGGGTGGGGGGGCAAGATACGCAGTATTTT

j_call: TRBJ1-4
v_call: TRBV28
clone_size: -
d_call: TRBD1
cdr3_aa: CASSRRDSFATNEKLFF
cdr3_nt: TGTGCCAGCAGCCGCCGGGACAGCTTTGCAACTAATGAAAAACTGTTTTTT

j_call: TRBJ2-1
v_call: TRBV18
clone_size: -
d_call: -
cdr3_aa: CASSPEVGEQFF
cdr3_nt: TGTGCCAGCTCCCCGGAGGTCGGTGAGCAGTTCTTC

j_call: TRBJ2-2
v_call: TRBV5-1
clone_size: -
d_call: -
cdr3_aa: CASSARGSTGELFF
cdr3_nt: TGCGCCAGCAGCGCCCGAGGGAGTACCGGGGAGCTGTTTTTT

j_call: TRBJ1-1
v_call: TRBV9
clone_size: once
d_call: -
cdr3_aa: CASSPGGPEAFF
cdr3_nt: TGTGCCAGCAGCCCCGGGGGCCCTGAAGCTTTCTTT

j_call: TRBJ1-1
v_call: TRBV7-3
clone_size: -
d_call: -
cdr3_aa: CASSTPGGKAFF
cdr3_nt: TGTGCCAGCAGCACCCCAGGAGGGAAGGCTTTCTTT

j_call: TRBJ2-3
v_call: TRBV3-1/TRBV3-2
clone_size: -
d_call: -
cdr3_aa: CASSQGPLWQYF
cdr3_nt: TGTGCCAGCAGCCAAGGCCCCCTATGGCAGTATTTT

j_call: TRBJ1-1
v_call: TRBV7-2
clone_size: -
d_call: -
cdr3_aa: CASSLSAMNTEAFF
cdr3_nt: TGTGCCAGCAGCCTCTCGGCGATGAACACTGAAGCTTTCTTT

j_call: TRBJ2-3
v_call: TRBV9
clone_size: once
d_call: -
cdr3_aa: CASSGGSWATDTQYF
cdr3_nt: TGTGCCAGCAGCGGGGGGAGTTGGGCCACAGATACGCAGTATTTT

j_call: TRBJ2-5
v_call: TRBV5-4
clone_size: -
d_call: -
cdr3_aa: CASSLAGGETQYF
cdr3_nt: TGTGCCAGCAGCTTGGCAGGAGGAGAGACCCAGTACTTC

j_call: TRBJ2-7
v_call: TRBV20-1
clone_size: once
d_call: -
cdr3_aa: CSASFGVGNEQYF
cdr3_nt: TGCAGTGCTAGTTTCGGCGTGGGGAACGAGCAGTACTTC

j_call: TRBJ1-2
v_call: TRBV20-1
clone_size: -
d_call: -
cdr3_aa: CSAREGYTF
cdr3_nt: TGCAGTGCTAGAGAAGGCTACACCTTC

j_call: TRBJ2-1
v_call: TRBV27
clone_size: -
d_call: TRBD1
cdr3_aa: CASSLTGGEQFF
cdr3_nt: TGTGCCAGCAGTCTAACAGGGGGGGAGCAGTTCTTC

j_call: TRBJ2-2
v_call: TRBV7-9
clone_size: -
d_call: -
cdr3_aa: CASSLVGDTGELFF
cdr3_nt: TGTGCCAGCAGCTTAGTTGGGGACACCGGGGAGCTGTTTTTT

j_call: TRBJ2-7
v_call: TRBV6-1
clone_size: -
d_call: -
cdr3_aa: CASSIPGVEQYF
cdr3_nt: TGTGCCAGCAGTATCCCAGGCGTAGAGCAGTACTTC

j_call: TRBJ2-3
v_call: TRBV28
clone_size: -
d_call: -
cdr3_aa: CASWSPGDTQYF
cdr3_nt: TGTGCCTCGTGGTCCCCGGGAGATACGCAGTATTTT

j_call: TRBJ2-5
v_call: TRBV5-1
clone_size: few
d_call: -
cdr3_aa: CASSLGTSRQETQYF
cdr3_nt: TGCGCCAGCAGCTTAGGGACCTCCCGCCAAGAGACCCAGTACTTC

j_call: TRBJ2-3
v_call: TRBV27
clone_size: -
d_call: TRBD2
cdr3_aa: CASSLASGRSDTQYF
cdr3_nt: TGTGCCAGCAGTTTGGCTAGCGGGAGGTCAGATACGCAGTATTTT

j_call: TRBJ1-2
v_call: TRBV7-2
clone_size: -
d_call: -
cdr3_aa: CASSGQSAGYTF
cdr3_nt: TGTGCCAGCAGCGGACAGTCGGCCGGCTACACCTTC

j_call: TRBJ2-2
v_call: TRBV24-1
clone_size: -
d_call: TRBD1
cdr3_aa: CATSDKGATGELFF
cdr3_nt: TGTGCCACCAGTGATAAGGGGGCCACCGGGGAGCTGTTTTTT

j_call: TRBJ1-2
v_call: TRBV6-5
clone_size: -
d_call: -
cdr3_aa: CASSRQGGANYGYTF
cdr3_nt: TGTGCCAGCAGCCGCCAGGGAGGGGCTAACTATGGCTACACCTTC

j_call: TRBJ2-5
v_call: TRBV2
clone_size: -
d_call: -
cdr3_aa: CASKRQLQETQYF
cdr3_nt: TGTGCCAGCAAGCGGCAGCTACAAGAGACCCAGTACTTC

j_call: TRBJ2-7
v_call: TRBV9
clone_size: -
d_call: TRBD2
cdr3_aa: CASSVARAGAFGQYF
cdr3_nt: TGTGCCAGCAGCGTAGCTCGCGCGGGAGCGTTCGGGCAGTACTTC

j_call: TRBJ1-2
v_call: TRBV7-2
clone_size: once
d_call: -
cdr3_aa: CASSFSRGYGYTF
cdr3_nt: TGTGCCAGCAGCTTTAGCAGGGGCTATGGCTACACCTTC

j_call: TRBJ2-1
v_call: TRBV4-3
clone_size: -
d_call: TRBD2
cdr3_aa: CASSLGTSVGNEQFF
cdr3_nt: TGCGCCAGCAGCCTCGGGACTAGCGTAGGCAATGAGCAGTTCTTC

j_call: TRBJ2-7
v_call: TRBV7-8
clone_size: -
d_call: TRBD2
cdr3_aa: CASSSRGLAGGYQSYEQYF
cdr3_nt: TGTGCCAGCAGCTCCCGGGGACTAGCGGGAGGATATCAAAGCTACGAGCAGTACTTC

j_call: TRBJ2-1
v_call: TRBV7-6
clone_size: -
d_call: TRBD2
cdr3_aa: CASSLEWREGLGIEQFF
cdr3_nt: TGTGCCAGCAGCTTAGAATGGCGGGAGGGCCTGGGAATTGAGCAGTTCTTC

j_call: TRBJ2-3
v_call: TRBV11-2
clone_size: once
d_call: -
cdr3_aa: CASSYLTYSATDTQYF
cdr3_nt: TGTGCCAGCAGCTACCTGACTTATTCCGCAACAGATACGCAGTATTTT

j_call: TRBJ2-1
v_call: TRBV5-1
clone_size: -
d_call: -
cdr3_aa: CASSLGTSSYNEQFF
cdr3_nt: TGCGCCAGCAGCTTGGGGACAAGCTCCTACAATGAGCAGTTCTTC

j_call: TRBJ1-1
v_call: TRBV6-5
clone_size: medium-sized
d_call: -
cdr3_aa: CASTWGVDTEAFF
cdr3_nt: TGTGCCAGCACCTGGGGGGTGGACACTGAAGCTTTCTTT

j_call: TRBJ2-7
v_call: TRBV11-2
clone_size: -
d_call: TRBD2
cdr3_aa: CASSLGRSSGDGEQYF
cdr3_nt: TGTGCCAGCAGCTTAGGTCGGTCTAGCGGAGACGGGGAGCAGTACTTC

j_call: TRBJ2-6
v_call: TRBV19
clone_size: -
d_call: -
cdr3_aa: CASSKISGANVLTF
cdr3_nt: TGTGCCAGTAGTAAAATCTCTGGGGCCAACGTCCTGACTTTC

j_call: TRBJ2-7
v_call: TRBV5-5
clone_size: -
d_call: -
cdr3_aa: CASSLPPTYEQYF
cdr3_nt: TGTGCCAGCAGCTTGCCTCCCACCTACGAGCAGTACTTC

j_call: TRBJ2-2
v_call: TRBV15
clone_size: once
d_call: TRBD2
cdr3_aa: CATSISGRALAGELFF
cdr3_nt: TGTGCCACCAGCATCTCCGGGAGGGCCCTCGCCGGGGAGCTGTTTTTT

j_call: TRBJ2-7
v_call: TRBV2
clone_size: -
d_call: -
cdr3_aa: CASREDGSYEQYF
cdr3_nt: TGTGCCAGCAGGGAGGACGGTTCCTACGAGCAGTACTTC

j_call: TRBJ1-5
v_call: TRBV3-1/TRBV3-2
clone_size: -
d_call: -
cdr3_aa: CASSPQRGQPQHF
cdr3_nt: TGTGCCAGCAGCCCACAGAGGGGGCAGCCCCAGCATTTT

j_call: TRBJ1-2
v_call: TRBV7-6
clone_size: -
d_call: TRBD1
cdr3_aa: CASSHTDRTGSDYGYTF
cdr3_nt: TGTGCCAGCAGCCACACCGACAGGACAGGGTCGGACTATGGCTACACCTTC

j_call: TRBJ1-5
v_call: TRBV2
clone_size: -
d_call: -
cdr3_aa: CASKGGISQPQHF
cdr3_nt: TGTGCCAGCAAGGGGGGAATCAGTCAGCCCCAGCATTTT

j_call: TRBJ1-2
v_call: TRBV3-1/TRBV3-2
clone_size: few
d_call: TRBD1
cdr3_aa: CASSQGPPGTVGYGYTF
cdr3_nt: TGTGCCAGCAGCCAAGGCCCGCCCGGGACAGTGGGCTATGGCTACACCTTC

j_call: TRBJ1-1
v_call: TRBV6-6
clone_size: -
d_call: -
cdr3_aa: CASRQRETGPNTEAFF
cdr3_nt: TGTGCCAGCAGGCAACGCGAGACAGGTCCGAACACTGAAGCTTTCTTT

j_call: TRBJ1-5
v_call: TRBV2
clone_size: -
d_call: -
cdr3_aa: CASSAGNQPQHF
cdr3_nt: TGTGCCAGCAGTGCGGGCAATCAGCCCCAGCATTTT

j_call: TRBJ1-1
v_call: TRBV30
clone_size: -
d_call: -
cdr3_aa: CAWRGLTEAFF
cdr3_nt: TGTGCCTGGAGGGGACTAACTGAAGCTTTCTTT

j_call: TRBJ1-2
v_call: TRBV29-1
clone_size: -
d_call: -
cdr3_aa: CSVQGSYGYTF
cdr3_nt: TGCAGCGTTCAGGGATCCTATGGCTACACCTTC

j_call: TRBJ1-1
v_call: TRBV6-2/TRBV6-3
clone_size: -
d_call: -
cdr3_aa: CASSYRGAENTEAFF
cdr3_nt: TGTGCCAGCAGTTACCGGGGCGCCGAGAACACTGAAGCTTTCTTT

j_call: TRBJ1-5
v_call: TRBV6-5
clone_size: -
d_call: -
cdr3_aa: CASTLFQPQHF
cdr3_nt: TGTGCCAGCACCCTGTTTCAGCCCCAGCATTTT